This TCR beta chain was sequenced during a study of T-cell reconstitution after alpha-beta-depleted transplantation in children. This clonotype was counted between two and nine times. CDR1 and CDR2 from the germline V gene are DFQATT and SNEGSKA (reference sequence). Trimming at V came to 5 bases and at J to 1 base, leaving 2 bases not matched to a gene. CDR3 length: 14 amino acids. Library preparation (for TCRbeta) was performed with unique molecular identifiers. One entry per CDR3 protein, called by TCRdb with MiXCR from the PCR reads. This sample yields about 610,000 distinct CDR3 sequences, of which roughly 10% are seen a single time; roughly 3.9% belongs to the top ten.

Sample: PBMCs from the stem cell graft donor, taken from the stem cell graft. The TCR comes from a human donor who donated a stem cell graft to a child with acute myeloid leukemia. This chain links TRBV20-1 with TRBJ2-2, with 9 nucleotides matching TRBD1. The chain's CDR3 is CSAGDRVNTGELFF. CDR3 DNA: TGCAGTGCTGGGGACAGGGTGAACACCGGGGAGCTGTTTTTT.